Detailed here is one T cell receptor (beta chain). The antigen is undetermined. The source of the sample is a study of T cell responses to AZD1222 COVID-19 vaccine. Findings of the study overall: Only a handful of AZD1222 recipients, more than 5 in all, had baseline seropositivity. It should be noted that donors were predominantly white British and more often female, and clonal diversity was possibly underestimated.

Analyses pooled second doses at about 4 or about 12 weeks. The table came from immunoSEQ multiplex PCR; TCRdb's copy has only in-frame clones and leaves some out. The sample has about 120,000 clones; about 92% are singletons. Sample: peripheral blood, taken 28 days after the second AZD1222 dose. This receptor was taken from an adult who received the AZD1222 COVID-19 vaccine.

This CDR3 is CAISDGLAGNEQFF. CDR3 sequence (DNA): TGTGCCATCAGTGATGGACTAGCGGGCAATGAGCAGTTCTTC. The chain recombines TRBV10-3 with TRBJ2-1; 11 bases line up with TRBD2. In germline, CDR1 is ENHRY, CDR2 SYGVKD. V trimming: 3 bases; J trimming: 6 bases; junction bases outside the gene matches: 1. There are 14 residues in the CDR3.